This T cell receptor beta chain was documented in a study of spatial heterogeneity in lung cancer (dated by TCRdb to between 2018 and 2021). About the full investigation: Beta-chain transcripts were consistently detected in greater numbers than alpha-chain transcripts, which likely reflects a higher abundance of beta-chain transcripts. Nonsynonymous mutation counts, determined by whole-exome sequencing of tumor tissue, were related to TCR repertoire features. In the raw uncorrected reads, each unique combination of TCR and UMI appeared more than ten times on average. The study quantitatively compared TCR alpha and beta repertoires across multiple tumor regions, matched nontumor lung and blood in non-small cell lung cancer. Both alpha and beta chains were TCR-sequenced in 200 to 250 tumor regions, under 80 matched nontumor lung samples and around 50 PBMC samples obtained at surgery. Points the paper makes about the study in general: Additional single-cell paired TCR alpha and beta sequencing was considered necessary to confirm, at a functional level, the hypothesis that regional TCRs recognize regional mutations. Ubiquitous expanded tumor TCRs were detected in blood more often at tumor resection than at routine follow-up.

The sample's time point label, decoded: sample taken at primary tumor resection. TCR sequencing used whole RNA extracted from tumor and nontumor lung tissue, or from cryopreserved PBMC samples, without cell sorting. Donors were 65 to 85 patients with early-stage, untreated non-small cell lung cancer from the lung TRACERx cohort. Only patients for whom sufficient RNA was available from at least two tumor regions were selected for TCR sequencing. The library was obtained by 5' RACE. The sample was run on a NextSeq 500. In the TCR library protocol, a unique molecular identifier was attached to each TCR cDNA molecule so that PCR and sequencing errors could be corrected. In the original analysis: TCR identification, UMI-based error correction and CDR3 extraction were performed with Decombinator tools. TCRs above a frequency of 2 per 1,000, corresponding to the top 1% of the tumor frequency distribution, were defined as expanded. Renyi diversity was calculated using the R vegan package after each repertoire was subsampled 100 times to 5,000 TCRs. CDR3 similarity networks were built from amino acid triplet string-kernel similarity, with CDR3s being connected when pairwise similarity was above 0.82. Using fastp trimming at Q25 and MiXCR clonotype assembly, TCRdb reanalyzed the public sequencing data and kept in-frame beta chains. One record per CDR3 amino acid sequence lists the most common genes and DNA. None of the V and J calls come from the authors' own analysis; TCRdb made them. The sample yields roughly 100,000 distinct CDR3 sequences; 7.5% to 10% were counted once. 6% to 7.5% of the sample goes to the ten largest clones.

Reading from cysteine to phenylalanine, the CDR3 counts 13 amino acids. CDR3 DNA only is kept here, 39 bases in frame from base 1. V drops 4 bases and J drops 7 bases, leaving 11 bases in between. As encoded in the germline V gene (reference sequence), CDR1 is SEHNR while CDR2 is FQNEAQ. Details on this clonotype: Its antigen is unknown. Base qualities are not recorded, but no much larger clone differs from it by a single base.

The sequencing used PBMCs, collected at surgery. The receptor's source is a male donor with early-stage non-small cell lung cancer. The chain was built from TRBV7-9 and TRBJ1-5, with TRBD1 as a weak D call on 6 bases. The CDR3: CASSSQGKQPQHF. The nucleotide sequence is TGTGCCAGCAGCTCCCAGGGGAAACAGCCCCAGCATTTT.